A single sample gave rise to the 6 T cell receptor beta chains below, sequenced in a study of Ad26.COV2.S vaccination and SARS-CoV-2 variants. Treatment indicated: some 20 received Ad26.COV2.S at low or high dose, single or two shots; roughly 5 received placebo; per-sample allocation not given. It was on day 63 after the first vaccine or placebo injection that samples were taken. TCRdb keeps only in-frame clones here, not all; method: immunoSEQ multiplex PCR. Of roughly 420,000 clones listed, 80% to 90% are singletons. Sample: peripheral blood, taken in a trial of Ad26.COV2.S vaccine versus placebo. The receptors here all came from a person between 18 and 65 years old who received the Ad26.COV2.S COVID-19 vaccine or a placebo.

This chain joins TRBV3-1 (or the pseudogene TRBV3-2) and TRBJ1-5, with TRBD1 as a possible D gene (6 bases). Germline V gives CDR1 LGHDT, CDR2 YNNKEL (reference sequence). The CDR3 length is 13 residues. V shed 2 bases and J shed 7 bases, with 9 bases lying between them. CDR3: CASSQSGVQPQHF. Written as DNA, the CDR3 is TGTGCCAGCAGCCAATCAGGGGTCCAGCCCCAGCATTTT.

J is TRBJ2-4 and V is TRBV11-2; D might be TRBD1 (5 bases). Trimming removed 10 bases at V and 7 bases at J, with 23 bases between. In germline, CDR1 is SGHAT, CDR2 FQNNGV. The CDR3 is made up of 15 amino acids. The DNA of the CDR3 is TGTGCCACCACCCAAGAAGGGCAGGGTGTGAACATTCAGTACTTC. It yields the protein CATTQEGQGVNIQYF.

The chain uses TRBV7-6 and TRBJ1-3, with D possibly TRBD1 on 6 matching bases. Germline-derived CDR1 and CDR2 are SGHVS and FNYEAQ. The V gene lost 5 bases and the J gene lost 4 bases, with 9 bases spanning the gap. This CDR3 is built from 13 residues. CDR3 region: CASSPGEGNTIYF. The CDR3, as DNA: TGTGCCAGCAGCCCAGGGGAAGGAAACACCATATATTTT.

The chain is built from TRBV5-6 and TRBJ1-2; D is undetermined. Trimming took off 4 bases at V and 3 bases at J, with 13 bases between the two ends. This CDR3 is built from 14 residues. Per the germline V gene, CDR1 is SGHDT and CDR2 is YYEEEE. The CDR3 bases are TGTGCCAGCAGCACCTGGGATATATACTATGGCTACACCTTC. It translates to CASSTWDIYYGYTF. The whole variable domain, remainder taken from reference TRBV5-6 and TRBJ1-2, is DAGVTQSPTHLIKTRGQQVTLRCSPKSGHDTVSWYQQALGQGPQFIFQYYEEEERQRGNFPDRFSGHQFPNYSSELNVNALLLGDSALYLCASSTWDIYYGYTFGSGTRLTVV.

V and J are TRBV7-6 and TRBJ2-6; the D is unclear. Germline V CDR1 and CDR2: SGHVS, FNYEAQ. The V end was cut by 4 bases, the J end by 0 bases, with 7 bases between. This CDR3 is 15 amino acids long. CDR3 in amino acids: CASSSDPSGANVLTF. The CDR3 bases are TGTGCCAGCAGCTCGGACCCCTCTGGGGCCAACGTCCTGACTTTC.

The chain couples TRBV5-1 to TRBJ2-7; D is perhaps TRBD1 (5 bases). There are 16 residues in the CDR3. V gave up 0 bases and J gave up 2 bases, with 15 bases separating them. Germline V CDR1 and CDR2: SGHRS, YFSETQ. The CDR3 DNA follows: TGCGCCAGCAGCTTGGGACAGCAAACCCTACCCTACGAGCAGTACTTC. Translated, it gives CASSLGQQTLPYEQYF.